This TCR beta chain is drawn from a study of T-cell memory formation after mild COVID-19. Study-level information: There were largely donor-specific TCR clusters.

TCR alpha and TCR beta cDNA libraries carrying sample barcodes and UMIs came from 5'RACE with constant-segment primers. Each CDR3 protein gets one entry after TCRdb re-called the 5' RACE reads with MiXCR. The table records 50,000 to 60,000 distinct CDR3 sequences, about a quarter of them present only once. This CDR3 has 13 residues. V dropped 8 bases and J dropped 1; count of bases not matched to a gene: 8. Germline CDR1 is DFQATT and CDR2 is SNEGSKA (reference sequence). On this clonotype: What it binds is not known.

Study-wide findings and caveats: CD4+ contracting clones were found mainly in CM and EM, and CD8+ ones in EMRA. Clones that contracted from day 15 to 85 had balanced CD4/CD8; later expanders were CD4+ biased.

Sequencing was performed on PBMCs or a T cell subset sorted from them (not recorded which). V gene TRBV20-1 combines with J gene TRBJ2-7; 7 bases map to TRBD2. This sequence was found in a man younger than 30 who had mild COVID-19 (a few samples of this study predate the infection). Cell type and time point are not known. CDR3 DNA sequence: TGCAGTTGCTCCGGGACTAATTCCTACGAGCAGTACTTC. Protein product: CSCSGTNSYEQYF.